This T cell receptor (beta chain) originates from a study of molecular identifiers for immune sequencing clone quantification. Study-wide results and limits: Under 1% of molecules in naive cells, but over 97% of effector molecules, belonged to clones above 20 RNA copies.

The V gene end was trimmed by 2 bases and the J gene end by 10 bases; junction bases not matched to a gene: 6. Germline CDR1 and CDR2: SGHDN and FVKESK. The CDR3 contains 15 residues. Listed TCR primers, together with previously described methods, were used for the bulk TCR libraries. From the PCR reads, TCRdb called clonotypes with MiXCR, one entry per CDR3 protein. The repertoire includes around 480,000 distinct CDR3 sequences, 25% of them detected once, and roughly 0.79% sits in the top ten. This clonotype showed up many times. Its target is unknown. Naive CD8 sequencing libraries were generated from approximately 20,000 to 1,000,000 sorted cells, with 10%, 30% or 50% RNA as input. Naive CD8 T cells underwent sorting with the CD8+CD4-CCR7+CD45RA+ definition.

Sequences were obtained from naive CD8+ T cells from blood, with Jurkat cell RNA spiked in. This sample's subset: FACS-sorted CD8+CD4-CCR7+CD45RA+ naive T cells. The receptor comes from a human donor in good health. Some libraries in this study had Jurkat cell RNA spiked in. J is TRBJ2-2 and V is TRBV14, with 11 bases that match TRBD1. The CDR3 DNA reads as TGTGCCAGCAGCCAATTTGGACAGGGGGCGACGGAGCTGTTTTTT. This encodes CASSQFGQGATELFF. The variable domain in full, with the rest retrieved from reference TRBV14 and TRBJ2-2, is EAGVTQFPSHSVIEKGQTVTLRCDPISGHDNLYWYRRVMGKEIKFLLHFVKESKQDESGMPNNRFLAERTGGTYSTLKVQPAELEDSGVYFCASSQFGQGATELFFGEGSRLTVL.